A selection of T cell receptor beta chains follows, all from one sample in a study of T-cell memory formation after mild COVID-19. TCRdb reprocessed the 5' RACE reads via MiXCR and lists one record per CDR3 protein. In the table there are about 470,000 distinct CDR3 sequences, about 23% of which are singletons. Sequencing was carried out using PBMCs or a T cell subset sorted from them (not recorded which). The receptor set was obtained from an adult woman who had mild COVID-19 (a few samples of this study predate the infection). Cell type and time point are not known. The CDR3 runs from the conserved cysteine through the conserved F or W. Each record gives: CDR3 DNA, CDR3 protein, J gene, clone size, V gene, D gene. The D gene is left open where the match is weak. Part of the rows lack a size; the others show once, few, many or a class for expanded clones.

CDR3 DNA: TGTGCCACCAGTGACCCGGGTAGTGTTCAGCTACAAGAGACCCAGTACTTC; CDR3 protein: CATSDPGSVQLQETQYF; J gene: TRBJ2-5; clone size: NA; V gene: TRBV24-1; D gene: NA
CDR3 DNA: TGCGCCAGCAGCCAAGATTATGGGCTAGCCGTCTCCTACAATGAGCAGTTCTTC; CDR3 protein: CASSQDYGLAVSYNEQFF; J gene: TRBJ2-1; clone size: few; V gene: TRBV4-3; D gene: NA
CDR3 DNA: TGTGCCAGCGGCCACGGACAGGGGGCCTATAATTCACCCCTCCACTTT; CDR3 protein: CASGHGQGAYNSPLHF; J gene: TRBJ1-6; clone size: NA; V gene: TRBV6-2/TRBV6-3; D gene: TRBD1
CDR3 DNA: TGTGCCAGCAGCTCCCCAGAGAGCGGGAGGAGGTACAATGAGCAGTTCTTC; CDR3 protein: CASSSPESGRRYNEQFF; J gene: TRBJ2-1; clone size: NA; V gene: TRBV7-2; D gene: TRBD2
CDR3 DNA: TGCGCCAGCAGCTTTCGGTCCACTAATGAGCAGTTCTTC; CDR3 protein: CASSFRSTNEQFF; J gene: TRBJ2-1; clone size: once; V gene: TRBV5-1; D gene: NA
CDR3 DNA: TGTGCCAGCAGCGCCGCGGACAGCAACTACGAGCAGTACTTC; CDR3 protein: CASSAADSNYEQYF; J gene: TRBJ2-7; clone size: NA; V gene: TRBV9; D gene: NA
CDR3 DNA: TGTGCCAGCAGTTACGGGACTAGCGGGGTCAATGAGCAGTTCTTC; CDR3 protein: CASSYGTSGVNEQFF; J gene: TRBJ2-1; clone size: NA; V gene: TRBV6-5; D gene: TRBD2
CDR3 DNA: TGCGCCAGCCTCGGGGACAGGGGGCAGGAAGATACGCAGTATTTT; CDR3 protein: CASLGDRGQEDTQYF; J gene: TRBJ2-3; clone size: NA; V gene: TRBV5-1; D gene: TRBD1
CDR3 DNA: TGTGCCTGGAGTTCTTCAGGGCCCTTAATAGTGGATGGCTACACCTTC; CDR3 protein: CAWSSSGPLIVDGYTF; J gene: TRBJ1-2; clone size: NA; V gene: TRBV30; D gene: NA
CDR3 DNA: TGTGCCACCAGTGCCGACCGAGGGACCCACGTCGATTCATACAATGAGCAGTTCTTC; CDR3 protein: CATSADRGTHVDSYNEQFF; J gene: TRBJ2-1; clone size: few; V gene: TRBV24-1; D gene: NA
CDR3 DNA: TGTGCCAGCACCCCCACGCCGAGTAGCGGGAGCAATGAGCAGTTCTTC; CDR3 protein: CASTPTPSSGSNEQFF; J gene: TRBJ2-1; clone size: NA; V gene: TRBV6-2/TRBV6-3; D gene: TRBD2
CDR3 DNA: TGTGCCAGCTCACCACGGGCAGGGAATGAAAAACTGTTTTTT; CDR3 protein: CASSPRAGNEKLFF; J gene: TRBJ1-4; clone size: NA; V gene: TRBV18; D gene: NA
CDR3 DNA: TGTGCCAGCAGTTTTAGGGGGAGAAGCACTGAAGCTTTCTTT; CDR3 protein: CASSFRGRSTEAFF; J gene: TRBJ1-1; clone size: NA; V gene: TRBV12-3/TRBV12-4; D gene: NA
CDR3 DNA: TGTGCCAGCAGCGTCAGGGGGAGCCCGGGGACCGGGGAGCTGTTTTTT; CDR3 protein: CASSVRGSPGTGELFF; J gene: TRBJ2-2; clone size: NA; V gene: TRBV9; D gene: TRBD1
CDR3 DNA: TGTGCCAGCAGTCCTATGGGCACCGGGGAGCTGTTTTTT; CDR3 protein: CASSPMGTGELFF; J gene: TRBJ2-2; clone size: NA; V gene: TRBV6-4; D gene: NA
CDR3 DNA: TGTGCCACCACCACAGGGAGCAATCAGCCCCAGCATTTT; CDR3 protein: CATTTGSNQPQHF; J gene: TRBJ1-5; clone size: NA; V gene: TRBV24-1; D gene: NA
CDR3 DNA: TGTGCCAGCAGATCAGGGGGCCACGACACCGGGGAGCTGTTTTTT; CDR3 protein: CASRSGGHDTGELFF; J gene: TRBJ2-2; clone size: NA; V gene: TRBV12-3/TRBV12-4; D gene: TRBD1
CDR3 DNA: TGTGCCACCAGTGATTTGACGGGGTTTGAGCAGTACTTC; CDR3 protein: CATSDLTGFEQYF; J gene: TRBJ2-7; clone size: once; V gene: TRBV24-1; D gene: NA
CDR3 DNA: TGTGCCAGCAGCCTCCAGGGTATCGGGGAGCTGTTTTTT; CDR3 protein: CASSLQGIGELFF; J gene: TRBJ2-2; clone size: few; V gene: TRBV3-1; D gene: NA
CDR3 DNA: TGTGCCAGCAGCATTAGCGGGCCAAGCGGGTACGAGCAGTACTTC; CDR3 protein: CASSISGPSGYEQYF; J gene: TRBJ2-7; clone size: NA; V gene: TRBV7-3; D gene: TRBD2
CDR3 DNA: TGTGCCAGTAGTATGAGTCGGGGCACAGATACGCAGTATTTT; CDR3 protein: CASSMSRGTDTQYF; J gene: TRBJ2-3; clone size: NA; V gene: TRBV19; D gene: NA
CDR3 DNA: TGTGCCAGCTCACCACTGGGGACAGGGCAACCTAGCAATCAGCCCCAGCATTTT; CDR3 protein: CASSPLGTGQPSNQPQHF; J gene: TRBJ1-5; clone size: many; V gene: TRBV18; D gene: TRBD1
CDR3 DNA: TGTGCCACCAGTGACCCGGCAGGGGCTAATGAAAAACTGTTTTTT; CDR3 protein: CATSDPAGANEKLFF; J gene: TRBJ1-4; clone size: NA; V gene: TRBV24-1; D gene: NA
CDR3 DNA: TGTGCCACCAGCCCGAATGGGAATGGGCAAGAGACCCAGTACTTC; CDR3 protein: CATSPNGNGQETQYF; J gene: TRBJ2-5; clone size: NA; V gene: TRBV15; D gene: NA
CDR3 DNA: TGCAGCGTTGGGGGGTGGGCGCCGGCCGGGGAGCTGTTTTTT; CDR3 protein: CSVGGWAPAGELFF; J gene: TRBJ2-2; clone size: once; V gene: TRBV29-1; D gene: NA
CDR3 DNA: TGCAGTGCTAGAAGCGACTACCGCACAGATACGCAGTATTTT; CDR3 protein: CSARSDYRTDTQYF; J gene: TRBJ2-3; clone size: NA; V gene: TRBV20-1; D gene: NA
CDR3 DNA: TGTGCCAGCAGTTACTCGTCAGGGAACGTCCGGGAGCAGTACTTC; CDR3 protein: CASSYSSGNVREQYF; J gene: TRBJ2-7; clone size: NA; V gene: TRBV6-2/TRBV6-3; D gene: NA
CDR3 DNA: TGTGCCAGCAGCGCCGACAGGGGGCACGTTCGGAACTATGGCTACACCTTC; CDR3 protein: CASSADRGHVRNYGYTF; J gene: TRBJ1-2; clone size: few; V gene: TRBV5-6; D gene: TRBD1
CDR3 DNA: TGTGCCACCAGTGACTCCGGGACAGGATCTTCCGAGCCCCAGCATTTT; CDR3 protein: CATSDSGTGSSEPQHF; J gene: TRBJ1-5; clone size: NA; V gene: TRBV24-1; D gene: TRBD1
CDR3 DNA: TGTGCCAGCAGTTTATTCCTGTTTGGAGATACGCAGTATTTT; CDR3 protein: CASSLFLFGDTQYF; J gene: TRBJ2-3; clone size: few; V gene: TRBV12-3/TRBV12-4; D gene: NA